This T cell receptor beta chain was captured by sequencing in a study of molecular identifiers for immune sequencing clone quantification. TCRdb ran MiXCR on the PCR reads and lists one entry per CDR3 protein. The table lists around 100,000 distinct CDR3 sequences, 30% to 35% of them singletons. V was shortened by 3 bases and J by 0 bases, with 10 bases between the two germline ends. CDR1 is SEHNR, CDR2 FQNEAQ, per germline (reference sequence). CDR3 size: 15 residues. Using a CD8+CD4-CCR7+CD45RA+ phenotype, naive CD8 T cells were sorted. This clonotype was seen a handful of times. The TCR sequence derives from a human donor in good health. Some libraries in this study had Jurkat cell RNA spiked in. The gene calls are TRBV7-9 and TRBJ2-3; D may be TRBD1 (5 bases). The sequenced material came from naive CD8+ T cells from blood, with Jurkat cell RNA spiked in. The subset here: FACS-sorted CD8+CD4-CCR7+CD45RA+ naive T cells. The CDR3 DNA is TGTGCCAGCAGCTTCGTCGACAGAAGCACAGATACGCAGTATTTT. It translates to CASSFVDRSTDTQYF.